This T cell receptor (beta chain) was retrieved from a study of shared clonotypes between healthy human individuals. Overall study context: A donor's plate count was three for CD4 naive and three for CD4 memory; CD8 naive had two and CD8 memory one.

Germline CDR1 reads LNHDA; CDR2 reads SQIVND (reference sequence). This CDR3 contains 14 residues. V lost 6 bases and J lost 7; bases outside the gene matches: 9. CD8 cells classed as naive were CD45RO-negative and positively selected for CCR7, excluding terminally differentiated effector memory CD45RA+ cells. Healthy and HIV-negative, the adult donors had no recent acute infections or vaccinations. Overall study findings and caveats: Sampling covered nothing but blood. Tissue TCR repertoires likely differ from those found in blood.

An even split of each subset's genomic DNA across several immunoSEQ plates was performed. The assay was immunoSEQ multiplex PCR, and TCRdb's table has in-frame clones only and misses some. Of about 2.1 million clones detected, about 94% appear once; the ten largest clones hold roughly 1.7%. This clone appeared a single time. What it recognizes is unknown. V gene TRBV19 combines with J gene TRBJ2-1; 7 positions agree with TRBD2. Sequences were obtained from naive CD8+ T cells from PBMCs. This clonotype was obtained from a man between 18 and 35 years old in good health. Some clones in this sample may be carry-over from other donors' samples. The CDR3 DNA reads as TGTGCCAGTAGGTGGCGGGAGTCGGTTAATGAGCAGTTCTTC. Translation gives CASRWRESVNEQFF.